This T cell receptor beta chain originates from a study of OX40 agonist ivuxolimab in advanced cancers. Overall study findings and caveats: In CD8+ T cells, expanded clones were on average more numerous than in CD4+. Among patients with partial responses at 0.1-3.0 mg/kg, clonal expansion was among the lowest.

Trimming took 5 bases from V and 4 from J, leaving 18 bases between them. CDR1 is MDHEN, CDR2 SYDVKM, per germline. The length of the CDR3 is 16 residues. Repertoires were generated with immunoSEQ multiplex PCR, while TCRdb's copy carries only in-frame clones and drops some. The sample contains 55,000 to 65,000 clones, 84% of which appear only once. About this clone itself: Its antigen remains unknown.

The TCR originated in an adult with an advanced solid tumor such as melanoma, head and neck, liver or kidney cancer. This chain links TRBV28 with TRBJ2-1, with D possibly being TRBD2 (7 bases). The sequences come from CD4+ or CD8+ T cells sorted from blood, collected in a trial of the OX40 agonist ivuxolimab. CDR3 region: CASSQPWGGSYNEQFF. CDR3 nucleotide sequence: TGTGCCAGCAGTCAGCCGTGGGGGGGCTCTTACAATGAGCAGTTCTTC.